What follows is one T cell receptor (beta chain) and its context. The data derive from a study of cytomegalovirus exposure and HLA in healthy donors. PCR primers comprised 60 Vbeta and 13 Jbeta primers. Sequencing was performed with immunoSEQ multiplex PCR; in TCRdb, only in-frame clones are kept and a portion is missing. The table records 180,000 or so clones, more than 60% of them present only once. The CDR3 loop spans 17 amino acids. Per germline, CDR1 MGHRA and CDR2 YSYEKL. The ends were cut back, 1 base at V and 0 bases at J, with 10 bases in the middle. This rearrangement joins TRBV4-1 to TRBJ2-6, with D hard to call. This receptor was taken from a man between 18 and 35 years old in good health and CMV-seronegative. Sequenced input: PBMCs. The CDR3 loop is CASSQVFGASGANVLTF. CDR3 nucleotide sequence: TGCGCCAGCAGCCAAGTATTTGGAGCCTCTGGGGCCAACGTCCTGACTTTC.